The source of this T cell receptor beta chain is a study of cytomegalovirus exposure and HLA in healthy donors. Both 60 Vbeta primers and 13 Jbeta primers went into the PCR. The method was immunoSEQ multiplex PCR; TCRdb's version includes in-frame clones alone and lacks a portion of them. This sample has 250,000 to 350,000 clones, with 70% to 90% found just once. Germline V CDR1 and CDR2: MNHNY, SVGAGI (reference sequence). After removal of 6 bases from V and 6 bases from J, the junction contained 4 bases not matched to a gene. This CDR3 region has 14 residues. This clone was seen more than once but under ten times.

The specimen was PBMCs. This TCR was sampled from a man aged 35 to 55 in good health and CMV-seropositive. This rearrangement joins TRBV6-6 to TRBJ1-5, with 11 bases lining up with TRBD1. The CDR3 DNA reads TGTGCCAGCAGGGGGACAGGGGGGCTTCAGCCCCAGCATTTT. As protein: CASRGTGGLQPQHF.